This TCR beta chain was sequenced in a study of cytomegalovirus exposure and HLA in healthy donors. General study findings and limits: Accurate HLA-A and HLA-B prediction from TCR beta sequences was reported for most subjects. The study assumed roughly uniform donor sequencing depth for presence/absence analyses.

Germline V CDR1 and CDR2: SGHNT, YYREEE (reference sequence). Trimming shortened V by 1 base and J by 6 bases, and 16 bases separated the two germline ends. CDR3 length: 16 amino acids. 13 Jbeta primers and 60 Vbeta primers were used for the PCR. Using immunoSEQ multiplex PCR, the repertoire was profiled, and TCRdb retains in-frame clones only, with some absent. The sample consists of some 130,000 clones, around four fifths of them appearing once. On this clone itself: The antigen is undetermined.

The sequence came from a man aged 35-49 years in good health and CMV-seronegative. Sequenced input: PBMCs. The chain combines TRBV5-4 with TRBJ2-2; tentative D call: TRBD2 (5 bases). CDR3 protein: CASSLSGVRPSGELFF. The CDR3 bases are TGTGCCAGCAGCTTGAGCGGCGTCCGCCCGTCCGGGGAGCTGTTTTTT. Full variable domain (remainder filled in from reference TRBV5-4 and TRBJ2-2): ETGVTQSPTHLIKTRGQQVTLRCSSQSGHNTVSWYQQALGQGPQFIFQYYREEENGRGNFPPRFSGLQFPNYSSELNVNALELDDSALYLCASSLSGVRPSGELFFGEGSRLTVL.